This is a list of T cell receptor beta chains from one sample in a study of T cells after yellow fever vaccination. One entry per CDR3 protein results from TCRdb running MiXCR on the 5' RACE reads. The sample lists fewer than 450,000 distinct CDR3 sequences; approximately 4% were seen once. The source material was PBMCs, sampled 5 days after the yellow fever booster vaccination. The receptors originated from a man aged 18 to 35 who received the YFV17D yellow fever vaccine. Each CDR3 is given with its conserved first and last residue. The D gene is left open where the match is weak. Expanded clones get a size class; other rows say once, few or many, or leave the size out.

>-|TRBJ2-5|few|TRBV6-5
CATALELGYQETQYF
TGTGCCACCGCTCTCGAGCTGGGCTACCAAGAGACCCAGTACTTC
>-|TRBJ2-6|many|TRBV6-2/TRBV6-3
CASSRTLPGANVLTF
TGTGCCAGCAGCCGGACCTTACCTGGGGCCAACGTCCTGACTTTC
>-|TRBJ2-3|many|TRBV5-1
CASSSEGDTQYF
TGCGCCAGCAGCTCAGAGGGGGATACGCAGTATTTT
>TRBD1|TRBJ2-1|medium-sized|TRBV7-3
CASSPGTGGYNEQFF
TGTGCCAGCAGTCCCGGGACAGGGGGCTACAATGAGCAGTTCTTC
>-|TRBJ2-3|few|TRBV12-3/TRBV12-4
CASSQKESWGISTDTQYF
TGTGCCAGCAGCCAAAAAGAGTCCTGGGGGATTAGCACAGATACGCAGTATTTT
>-|TRBJ2-7|few|TRBV4-3
CASSQEFGITRAAYEQYF
TGCGCCAGCAGCCAAGAATTTGGTATAACGAGGGCCGCCTACGAGCAGTACTTC
>-|TRBJ2-2|many|TRBV29-1
CSVAKNTGELFF
TGCAGCGTTGCCAAGAACACCGGGGAGCTGTTTTTT
>TRBD1|TRBJ2-2|many|TRBV4-1
CASRLIRGRGGELFF
TGCGCCAGCAGGCTAATCAGGGGGCGCGGCGGGGAGCTGTTTTTT
>TRBD2|TRBJ2-2|few|TRBV20-1
CSAHSGGAGELFF
TGCAGTGCACATAGCGGGGGGGCCGGGGAGCTGTTTTTT
>-|TRBJ2-5|few|TRBV25-1
CASSDQTRSQETQYF
TGTGCCAGCAGTGATCAGACTAGGAGCCAAGAGACCCAGTACTTC
>-|TRBJ1-1|-|TRBV30
CAWSVYGMNTEAFF
TGTGCCTGGAGTGTGTACGGAATGAACACTGAAGCTTTCTTT
>TRBD2|TRBJ2-1|few|TRBV7-9
CASSLVGGGADNEQFF
TGTGCCAGCAGCTTAGTTGGCGGGGGGGCTGACAATGAGCAGTTCTTC
>TRBD1|TRBJ1-5|-|TRBV5-1
CASSPPLGQGYQPQHF
TGCGCCAGCAGCCCCCCGTTGGGACAGGGTTACCAGCCCCAGCATTTT
>-|TRBJ1-1|-|TRBV18
CASSPLEGMNTEAFF
TGTGCCAGCTCACCACTGGAGGGGATGAACACTGAAGCTTTCTTT
>TRBD1|TRBJ2-5|-|TRBV12-3/TRBV12-4
CASGIQGAETQYF
TGTGCCAGCGGCATCCAGGGGGCTGAGACCCAGTACTTC
>TRBD2|TRBJ2-1|few|TRBV5-1
CASSLEPTGGQNEQFF
TGCGCCAGCAGCTTGGAACCCACGGGGGGGCAAAATGAGCAGTTCTTC
>TRBD2|TRBJ2-1|many|TRBV20-1
CSANALRTSGGNEQFF
TGCAGTGCTAACGCCCTTCGGACTAGCGGGGGCAATGAGCAGTTCTTC
>TRBD1|TRBJ1-1|-|TRBV5-6
CASSSIIRDRAGMNTEAFF
TGTGCCAGCAGCTCAATTATCCGGGACAGGGCGGGAATGAACACTGAAGCTTTCTTT
>-|TRBJ2-2|-|TRBV6-2/TRBV6-3
CASSYRDRGQGHTGELFF
TGTGCCAGCAGTTACCGTGATCGAGGCCAGGGGCACACCGGGGAGCTGTTTTTT
>-|TRBJ1-1|many|TRBV18
CASSQAEGQTEAFF
TGTGCCAGCTCACAAGCGGAGGGCCAGACTGAAGCTTTCTTT
>-|TRBJ2-2|-|TRBV4-3
CASSQEQYTGELFF
TGCGCCAGCAGCCAAGAACAGTACACCGGGGAGCTGTTTTTT
>-|TRBJ1-5|-|TRBV12-3/TRBV12-4
CASNTGDRQPQHF
TGTGCCAGCAACACGGGGGATCGTCAGCCCCAGCATTTT
>TRBD1|TRBJ1-1|few|TRBV5-1
CASSAQAGQGSTEAFF
TGCGCCAGCAGCGCCCAGGCGGGACAGGGTTCCACTGAAGCTTTCTTT
>-|TRBJ2-2|many|TRBV7-8
CASSNNDREVVAGELFF
TGTGCCAGCAGCAACAACGACAGGGAGGTAGTGGCCGGGGAGCTGTTTTTT
>TRBD1|TRBJ2-1|many|TRBV5-1
CASSLSTGVDEQFF
TGCGCCAGCAGCTTGTCGACAGGGGTTGATGAGCAGTTCTTC
>TRBD2|TRBJ2-7|many|TRBV15
CATSLGTSGVYEQYF
TGTGCCACCAGCCTCGGGACTAGCGGGGTCTACGAGCAGTACTTC
>TRBD2|TRBJ2-1|-|TRBV7-2
CASSLALASGGANEQFF
TGTGCCAGCAGCTTAGCGCTCGCTAGCGGGGGGGCGAATGAGCAGTTCTTC
>TRBD1|TRBJ1-2|many|TRBV7-2
CASSTRTGSSGYTF
TGTGCCAGCAGCACCCGGACAGGTTCTTCTGGCTACACCTTC
>-|TRBJ2-4|many|TRBV11-1
CASSLGEKNIQYF
TGTGCCAGCAGCTTGGGGGAAAAAAACATTCAGTACTTC
>TRBD1|TRBJ1-5|few|TRBV2
CASSLQGADQPQHF
TGTGCCAGCAGTCTCCAGGGGGCCGATCAGCCCCAGCATTTT
>-|TRBJ1-3|-|TRBV2
CASSELGLTSGNTIYF
TGTGCCAGCAGTGAACTGGGGCTTACTTCTGGAAACACCATATATTTT
>TRBD1|TRBJ1-5|many|TRBV7-3
CASSLGTDSNQPQHF
TGTGCCAGCAGCTTGGGGACAGATAGCAATCAGCCCCAGCATTTT
>-|TRBJ2-2|few|TRBV7-8
CASSGRPRGELFF
TGTGCCAGCAGCGGCCGTCCCAGGGGGGAGCTGTTTTTT
>TRBD2|TRBJ2-3|-|TRBV5-1
CASRAGGYAADTQYF
TGCGCCAGCCGGGCGGGGGGCTACGCGGCCGATACGCAGTATTTT
>-|TRBJ2-2|-|TRBV12-3/TRBV12-4
CASRLTGMNTGELFF
TGTGCCAGCAGATTAACAGGGATGAACACCGGGGAGCTGTTTTTT
>TRBD2|TRBJ2-3|-|TRBV23-1
CASSQVRSGDSTDTQYF
TGCGCCAGCAGTCAAGTTCGTAGCGGGGATAGCACAGATACGCAGTATTTT
>-|TRBJ2-1|-|TRBV29-1
CSAVGGYNEQFF
TGCAGCGCCGTCGGGGGCTACAATGAGCAGTTCTTC
>-|TRBJ2-3|many|TRBV7-2
CASSNPGWDTDTQYF
TGTGCCAGCAGCAACCCGGGATGGGACACAGATACGCAGTATTTT
>-|TRBJ2-3|few|TRBV6-5
CASSYRDGGDTQYF
TGTGCCAGCAGTTACAGGGACGGCGGAGATACGCAGTATTTT
>TRBD2|TRBJ2-1|many|TRBV7-3
CASSIGTSGGNEQFF
TGTGCCAGCAGCATCGGGACTAGCGGGGGTAATGAGCAGTTCTTC
>TRBD2|TRBJ2-3|-|TRBV6-5
CASSYSGSGGADTQYF
TGTGCCAGCAGTTACTCTGGAAGCGGGGGGGCGGATACGCAGTATTTT
>-|TRBJ1-1|few|TRBV5-1
CASSSSQVMEAFF
TGCGCCAGCAGCTCAAGCCAGGTAATGGAAGCTTTCTTT
>TRBD1|TRBJ2-5|few|TRBV2
CASSFTDREETQYF
TGTGCCAGCAGTTTTACCGACAGGGAAGAGACCCAGTACTTC
>TRBD2|TRBJ2-2|many|TRBV3-1
CASSQEVAETSAPGELFF
TGTGCCAGCAGCCAAGAGGTGGCAGAGACTAGCGCCCCCGGGGAGCTGTTTTTT
>-|TRBJ1-1|few|TRBV2
CASSEMGTEAFF
TGTGCCAGCAGTGAGATGGGGACTGAAGCTTTCTTT
>-|TRBJ2-5|-|TRBV5-1
CASSRFGGPLYQETQYF
TGCGCCAGCAGCCGTTTTGGGGGGCCCCTGTACCAAGAGACCCAGTACTTC
>-|TRBJ2-3|few|TRBV5-1
CASSLEKRADTQYF
TGCGCCAGCAGCTTGGAAAAGAGGGCAGATACGCAGTATTTT
>-|TRBJ2-2|-|TRBV9
CASSVVGTGELFF
TGTGCCAGCAGCGTAGTCGGCACCGGGGAGCTGTTTTTT
>TRBD1|TRBJ1-2|few|TRBV6-5
CASSRGQLLYF
TGTGCCAGCAGCCGGGGACAGCTACTCTACTTC
>-|TRBJ2-7|many|TRBV18
CASSKAEGSYEQYF
TGTGCCAGCTCAAAGGCGGAGGGCTCCTACGAGCAGTACTTC
>-|TRBJ1-2|-|TRBV5-1
CASSLASNSPYGYTF
TGCGCCAGCAGCTTGGCCTCTAACAGTCCCTATGGCTACACCTTC
>-|TRBJ2-3|few|TRBV20-1
CSAPRHGSTDTQYF
TGCAGTGCTCCCCGGCATGGAAGCACAGATACGCAGTATTTT
>-|TRBJ2-5|many|TRBV7-8
CASTKSGTQYF
TGTGCCAGCACCAAATCGGGGACCCAGTACTTC
>-|TRBJ1-1|few|TRBV20-1
CSARDRGAGAEAFF
TGCAGTGCTAGAGATAGGGGGGCTGGGGCTGAAGCTTTCTTT
>TRBD2|TRBJ2-5|many|TRBV9
CASSARPGTSGGATETQYF
TGTGCCAGCAGCGCACGACCCGGGACTAGCGGGGGGGCCACAGAGACCCAGTACTTC
>-|TRBJ1-6|few|TRBV4-2
CASSQDLWDTSSYNSPLHF
TGTGCCAGCAGCCAAGATCTTTGGGACACCAGCTCCTATAATTCACCCCTCCACTTT
>TRBD1|TRBJ2-5|many|TRBV5-1
CASSLAAGGMETQYF
TGCGCCAGCAGCTTGGCCGCAGGGGGCATGGAGACCCAGTACTTC